The 32 T cell receptor beta chains below were found in one sample sequenced in a study of blood T cell repertoires in COVID-19. TCRdb's table, derived via immunoSEQ multiplex PCR, lists solely in-frame clones and lacks some. Of approximately 280,000 clones listed, around 85% are singletons. The material sequenced was peripheral blood. Source of these receptors: a man aged 45-65 years with active or convalescent COVID-19.

This clone appeared once. V is TRBV5-6 and J is TRBJ1-2, with D uncertain. Per the germline V gene, CDR1 is SGHDT and CDR2 is YYEEEE. The CDR3 contains 15 residues. V was trimmed by 2 bases and J by 7 bases, leaving 18 bases between them. The CDR3 protein is CASSLSGGYGFGYTF. CDR3 DNA sequence: TGTGCCAGCAGCTTAAGTGGAGGGTATGGTTTTGGCTACACCTTC. Variable domain in full (rest from reference TRBV5-6 and TRBJ1-2): DAGVTQSPTHLIKTRGQQVTLRCSPKSGHDTVSWYQQALGQGPQFIFQYYEEEERQRGNFPDRFSGHQFPNYSSELNVNALLLGDSALYLCASSLSGGYGFGYTFGSGTRLTVV.

The V gene is TRBV6-2 or TRBV6-3, the J gene TRBJ1-5; D gene unclear. The CDR3 covers 14 residues. Germline V gene data show CDR1 as MNHEY and CDR2 as SVGEGT. V gave up 4 bases and J gave up 0 bases, with 7 bases separating them. The CDR3 is CASSSYYSNQPQHF. Written as DNA, the CDR3 is TGTGCCAGCAGTTCCTACTATAGCAATCAGCCCCAGCATTTT.

The chain joins TRBV18 to TRBJ2-7; 11 bases match TRBD1. Germline V gives CDR1 KGHSH, CDR2 LQKENI. Unmatched junction bases numbered 3, after V lost 6 bases and J lost 2 bases. The CDR3 has 14 amino acids. The CDR3 reads CASSSGQGAYEQYF. The CDR3 coding sequence is TGTGCCAGCTCTTCGGGACAGGGGGCCTACGAGCAGTACTTC. Full variable domain (rest looked up from reference TRBV18 and TRBJ2-7): NAGVMQNPRHLVRRRGQEARLRCSPMKGHSHVYWYRQLPEEGLKFMVYLQKENIIDESGMPKERFSAEFPKEGPSILRIQQVVRGDSAAYFCASSSGQGAYEQYFGPGTRLTVT.

The CDR3 sequence is CASSIKAANTIYF. As DNA, the CDR3 is TGTGCCAGTAGTATCAAGGCGGCAAACACCATATATTTT. The chain uses TRBV19 and TRBJ1-3, with D hard to call. V was trimmed by 3 bases and J by 6 bases, leaving 9 bases between them. Germline CDR1 LNHDA, CDR2 SQIVND (reference sequence). The CDR3 consists of 13 residues.

This chain links TRBV7-9 with TRBJ1-6, with TRBD1 matching 9 bases. The ends lost 4 bases at V and 10 bases at J; junction bases unmatched: 5. The germline V gene encodes CDR1 SEHNR and CDR2 FQNEAQ (reference sequence). CDR3 size: 14 residues. CDR3 DNA: TGTGCCAGCAGCTCGGGACAGGGCGGATCACCCCTCCACTTT. This gives the protein CASSSGQGGSPLHF.

The gene calls are TRBV7-9 and TRBJ2-1; 9 bases map to TRBD2. The CDR3 is made up of 18 amino acids. The V gene's germline CDR1 is SEHNR and CDR2 FQNEAQ (reference sequence). Unmatched junction bases numbered 16, after V lost 3 bases and J lost 7 bases. The DNA of the CDR3 is TGTGCCAGCAGCTTTTTAGCGGGAGCCCAAACTGGTTATAATGAGCAGTTCTTC. It yields the protein CASSFLAGAQTGYNEQFF.

The gene calls are TRBV6-1 and TRBJ1-2; TRBD1 aligns across 10 bases. The ends lost 2 bases at V and 5 bases at J; junction bases unmatched: 14. From germline, CDR1 is MNHNS and CDR2 SASEGT. There are 18 residues in the CDR3. CDR3 sequence (DNA): TGTGCCAGCAGTGAATTTCTAGTCGGGACAGGGGAGCATTATGGCTACACCTTC. It is translated as CASSEFLVGTGEHYGYTF.

This chain uses TRBV19 with TRBJ2-3; 8 bases fit TRBD2. Germline assignment: CDR1 LNHDA and CDR2 SQIVND (reference sequence). Germline trimming cut 4 bases from V and 3 bases from J; bases unmatched to any gene: 9. CDR3 length equals 16 residues. The CDR3 nucleotides read TGTGCCAGTAGTACCCCTCGGACGGGAGGGACAGATACGCAGTATTTT. This gives the protein CASSTPRTGGTDTQYF.

This clone showed up just a few times. This chain connects TRBV18 to TRBJ2-1, with TRBD2 matching 8 bases. CDR1 is KGHSH, CDR2 LQKENI, per germline. V trimming: 3 bases; J trimming: 2 bases; junction bases outside the gene matches: 6. The CDR3 is 16 residues long. The CDR3 nucleotides read TGTGCCAGCTCACCCGTTACTAGCGGCACCTACAATGAGCAGTTCTTC. The encoded protein is CASSPVTSGTYNEQFF. Filled out from reference TRBV18 and TRBJ2-1, the complete variable domain reads NAGVMQNPRHLVRRRGQEARLRCSPMKGHSHVYWYRQLPEEGLKFMVYLQKENIIDESGMPKERFSAEFPKEGPSILRIQQVVRGDSAAYFCASSPVTSGTYNEQFFGPGTRLTVL.

The J gene is TRBJ1-2, the V gene TRBV7-9, with 7 positions matching TRBD1. V lost 5 bases, J lost 5 bases, and 5 bases stayed unmatched. The CDR3 has 13 amino acids. Germline CDR1 is SEHNR and CDR2 is FQNEAQ (reference sequence). The chain's CDR3 is CASSRGQLYGYTF. In nucleotides, the CDR3 is TGTGCCAGCAGCCGGGGACAGCTATATGGCTACACCTTC.

The CDR3 sequence is CASRGAGTTDTQYF. Here the CDR3 DNA reads TGCGCCAGCAGGGGAGCGGGGACCACAGATACGCAGTATTTT. The V and J genes are TRBV5-1 and TRBJ2-3; the match to TRBD2 covers 7 bases. The CDR3 is 14 residues long. Trimming removed 5 bases from V and 2 bases from J; junction bases left unmatched: 5. CDR1 is SGHRS, CDR2 YFSETQ, per germline.

The rearrangement uses TRBV12-5 and TRBJ1-6, with a possible D match to TRBD1 (5 bases). Between the trimmed V and J ends, which lost 3 bases and 5 bases, there was a span of 11 bases. CDR3 length: 15 residues. Germline CDR1 is LGHNT and CDR2 is FRNRAP. CDR3 sequence (DNA): TGTGCTAGTGGTTTCTCGGACACCAATAATTCACCCCTCCACTTT. This gives the protein CASGFSDTNNSPLHF.

The chain is built from TRBV6-1 and TRBJ2-7; D is possibly TRBD2 (6 bases). CDR1 and CDR2 (germline): MNHNS, SASEGT. The CDR3 consists of 15 residues. The V end lost 1 base, the J end lost 4 bases, and 14 bases lay between the germline ends. The CDR3 region is CASSEGVAAGYEQYF. The DNA for the CDR3 is TGTGCCAGCAGTGAAGGGGTAGCGGCGGGGTACGAGCAGTACTTC.

DNA of the CDR3: TGTGCCAGCAGTACTAGCCGCGAGCAGTACTTC. Protein: CASSTSREQYF. The gene calls are TRBV6-5 and TRBJ2-7; D is perhaps TRBD2 (6 bases). Germline V gene data show CDR1 as MNHEY and CDR2 as SVGAGI. V dropped 5 bases and J dropped 6 bases, with 8 bases sitting between them. This CDR3 has 11 amino acids.

The sample holds one count of this clone. V is TRBV7-3 and J is TRBJ2-1; 9 bases line up with TRBD1. CDR1 and CDR2 (germline): SGHTA, FQGTGA. V dropped 5 bases and J dropped 7; count of bases not matched to a gene: 9. This CDR3 has 15 residues. CDR3 sequence: CASSPGTGFVNEQFF. CDR3 nucleotide sequence: TGTGCCAGCAGCCCCGGGACAGGGTTCGTGAATGAGCAGTTCTTC.

This clone was counted only a few times. This chain uses TRBV2 with TRBJ1-5; D is perhaps TRBD1 (5 bases). V lost 3 bases to trimming and J lost 7 bases, with 13 bases between them. Germline assignment: CDR1 SNHLY and CDR2 FYNNEI. The CDR3 length is 14 residues. CDR3 coding DNA: TGTGCCAGCAGTGACGTCGGGGGACGGCAGCCCCAGCATTTT. Its protein product is CASSDVGGRQPQHF.

This chain uses TRBV19 with TRBJ2-7; 8 nucleotides agree with TRBD1. CDR1 LNHDA and CDR2 SQIVND come from the germline V gene (reference sequence). The CDR3 length is 15 residues. V shed 4 bases, J shed 1 base, and the junction held 6 bases outside the gene matches. CDR3 region: CASSKSQGASYEQYF. In nucleotides, the CDR3 is TGTGCCAGTAGTAAAAGTCAGGGGGCATCCTACGAGCAGTACTTC.

This chain joins TRBV28 and TRBJ2-3; D not certain. The CDR3 runs to 13 residues. V was cut by 3 bases and J by 0 bases, with 4 bases left in between. Germline V gene sequence: CDR1 MDHEN, CDR2 SYDVKM. CDR3 in DNA: TGTGCCAGCAGTTTGGGCAGCACAGATACGCAGTATTTT. It yields the protein CASSLGSTDTQYF.

The gene calls are TRBV7-7 and TRBJ2-3; 8 nucleotides agree with TRBD2. Germline CDR1 reads SSHAT; CDR2 reads FNYEAQ (reference sequence). This CDR3 has 16 amino acids. V was clipped by 8 bases and J by 3 bases; unmatched bases: 13. The CDR3 DNA reads as TGTGCCAGCTCTCTGGAGGGTAGCGGGAATACAGATACGCAGTATTTT. Its translation is CASSLEGSGNTDTQYF.

In this sample, this clone turned up once. The V and J genes are TRBV19 and TRBJ1-3; no clear D gene. The CDR3 loop spans 13 amino acids. Germline assignment: CDR1 LNHDA and CDR2 SQIVND (reference sequence). V lost 9 bases and J lost 0, with 9 bases in between. The CDR3 region is CASRPSSGNTIYF. Here the CDR3 DNA reads TGTGCCAGCAGGCCGTCCTCTGGAAACACCATATATTTT.

This sequence joins TRBV5-8 and TRBJ2-5, with 8 positions matching TRBD1. Germline V CDR1 and CDR2: SGHTS, YDEGEE. CDR3 length: 14 amino acids. Losses at the gene ends were 4 bases for V and 6 bases for J; bases not matched to a gene: 8. CDR3 region: CASSTRTGPKTQYF. CDR3 DNA sequence: TGTGCCAGCAGCACCCGGACAGGGCCGAAGACCCAGTACTTC.

V is TRBV5-1 and J is TRBJ2-7; 10 nucleotides align to TRBD1. V lost 1 base and J lost 4; bases outside the gene matches: 5. Germline-derived CDR1 and CDR2 are SGHRS and YFSETQ. The CDR3 sequence is 15 residues long. The CDR3 coding sequence is TGCGCCAGCAGCTTGTCCCCGGGACAGGGGTACGAGCAGTACTTC. Its protein is CASSLSPGQGYEQYF.

This chain uses TRBV18 with TRBJ2-7, with TRBD1 identical over 8 bases. The CDR3 runs 16 residues. J lost 5 bases, V lost 0 bases, and 9 bases had no gene match. The germline gives CDR1 KGHSH, CDR2 LQKENI. DNA of the CDR3: TGTGCCAGCTCACCACCCGGCGCCAGGGGGCTGGACGAGCAGTACTTC. Protein sequence: CASSPPGARGLDEQYF.

The rearrangement links TRBV2 to TRBJ2-6, with no clear D. Germline V gene data show CDR1 as SNHLY and CDR2 as FYNNEI. Between the trimmed V and J ends, which lost 4 bases and 1 base, there was a span of 8 bases. CDR3 size: 15 residues. This CDR3 is CASSAYESGANVLTF. The DNA for the CDR3 is TGTGCCAGCAGTGCCTACGAGTCTGGGGCCAACGTCCTGACTTTC.

A word on this clone: Germline is not matched at one junction end, which may reflect a read error. This chain links TRBV3-1 (or the pseudogene TRBV3-2) with TRBJ1-5; TRBD1 aligns across 8 bases. CDR1 LGHDT and CDR2 YNNKEL come from the germline V gene (reference sequence). The CDR3 contains 13 residues. This chain's CDR3 is CASSPTGGQPQHF. In DNA, the CDR3 is TGTGCCAGTAGCCCTACAGGGGGTCAGCCCCAGCATTTT.

The CDR3 DNA reads as TGTGCCAGCAGCCCGCAGGGGACCGGGGAGCTGTTTTTT. Translated, it gives CASSPQGTGELFF. The chain joins TRBV7-3 to TRBJ2-2; possibly TRBD1 for D (6 bases). This CDR3 is 13 amino acids long. Trimming removed 5 bases at V and 5 bases at J, with 9 bases between. CDR1 and CDR2 from the germline V gene are SGHTA and FQGTGA.

The V call is TRBV5-4, the J call TRBJ1-4; 8 bases align to TRBD1. Germline CDR1 and CDR2: SGHNT and YYREEE (reference sequence). The CDR3 extends over 13 amino acids. After removal of 6 bases from V and 7 bases from J, the junction contained 5 bases not matched to a gene. The CDR3 sequence: CASTTGGGEKLFF. The CDR3 coding sequence is TGTGCCAGCACCACAGGGGGGGGTGAAAAACTGTTTTTT.

The sample holds one count of this clone. The J gene is TRBJ2-7, the V gene TRBV25-1; D is perhaps TRBD1 (5 bases). This CDR3 has 15 amino acids. Germline V CDR1 and CDR2: MGHDK, SYGVNS. The V and J ends lost 3 bases and 6 bases respectively, with 18 bases between them. CDR3 DNA: TGTGCCAGCAGTGATTGGTCCCCAGGGTCGACCGAGCAGTACTTC. Translation: CASSDWSPGSTEQYF.

V and J are TRBV19 and TRBJ1-2, with D uncertain. Germline V gene lookup returns CDR1 LNHDA and CDR2 SQIVND (reference sequence). V lost 6 bases and J lost 8, with 10 bases in between. This CDR3 has 11 amino acids. DNA for the CDR3: TGTGCCAGTAGCTTGGGGAGGGGCTACACCTTC. Translated, it gives CASSLGRGYTF.

V usage is TRBV3-1 (or the pseudogene TRBV3-2) and J usage is TRBJ2-1; tentatively, D is TRBD1 (6 bases). Trimming removed 5 bases at V and 8 bases at J, with 10 bases between. Per germline, CDR1 LGHDT and CDR2 YNNKEL (reference sequence). The CDR3 has 12 residues. DNA of the CDR3: TGTGCCAGCAGCGATGGACAGTATGAGCAGTTCTTC. As protein: CASSDGQYEQFF.

This clone appeared a single time. The chain employs TRBV3-1 (or the pseudogene TRBV3-2) and TRBJ1-2; no definite D call. The ends were cut back, 0 bases at V and 8 bases at J, with 13 bases in the middle. Germline V gives CDR1 LGHDT, CDR2 YNNKEL (reference sequence). This CDR3 is built from 14 residues. CDR3 coding DNA: TGTGCCAGCAGCCAAGACTCTGGCAGTGGCGGCTACACCTTC. This encodes CASSQDSGSGGYTF.

This clone came up a few times. This chain links TRBV29-1 with TRBJ1-5; no firm D call. The CDR3 is 15 amino acids. Between the trimmed V and J ends, which lost 4 bases and 2 bases, there was a span of 15 bases. Germline values: CDR1 SQVTM, CDR2 ANQGSEA. CDR3 loop: CSVGGGKHGNQPQHF. The CDR3 nucleotides are TGCAGCGTTGGGGGAGGGAAACACGGCAATCAGCCCCAGCATTTT.